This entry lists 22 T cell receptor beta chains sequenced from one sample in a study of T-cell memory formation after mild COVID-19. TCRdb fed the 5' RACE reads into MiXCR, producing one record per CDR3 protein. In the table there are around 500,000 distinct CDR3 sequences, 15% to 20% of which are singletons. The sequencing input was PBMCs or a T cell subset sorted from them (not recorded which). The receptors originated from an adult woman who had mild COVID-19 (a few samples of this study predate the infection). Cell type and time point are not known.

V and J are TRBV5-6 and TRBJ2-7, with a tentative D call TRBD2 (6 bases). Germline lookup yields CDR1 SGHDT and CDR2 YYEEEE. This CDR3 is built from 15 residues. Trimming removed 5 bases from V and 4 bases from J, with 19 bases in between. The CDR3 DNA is TGTGCCAGCAGTCAGAGCGGGTCCAGGGTATACGAGCAGTACTTC. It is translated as CASSQSGSRVYEQYF.

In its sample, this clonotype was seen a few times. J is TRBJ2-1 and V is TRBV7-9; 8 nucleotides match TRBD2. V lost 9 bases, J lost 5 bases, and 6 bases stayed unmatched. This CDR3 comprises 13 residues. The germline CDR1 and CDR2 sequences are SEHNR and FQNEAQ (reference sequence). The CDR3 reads CASNSGGNNEQFF. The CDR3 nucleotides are TGTGCCAGTAACAGCGGGGGTAACAATGAGCAGTTCTTC. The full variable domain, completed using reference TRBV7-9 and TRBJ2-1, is DTGVSQNPRHKITKRGQNVTFRCDPISEHNRLYWYRQTLGQGPEFLTYFQNEAQLEKSRLLSDRFSAERPKGSFSTLEIQRTEQGDSAMYLCASNSGGNNEQFFGPGTRLTVL.

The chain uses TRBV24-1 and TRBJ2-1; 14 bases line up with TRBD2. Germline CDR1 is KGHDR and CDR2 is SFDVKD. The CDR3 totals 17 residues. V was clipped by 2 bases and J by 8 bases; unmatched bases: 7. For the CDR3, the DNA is TGTGCCACCAGTGATTGGGGGGGACTAGCGGGAGACGATGAGCAGTTCTTC. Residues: CATSDWGGLAGDDEQFF.

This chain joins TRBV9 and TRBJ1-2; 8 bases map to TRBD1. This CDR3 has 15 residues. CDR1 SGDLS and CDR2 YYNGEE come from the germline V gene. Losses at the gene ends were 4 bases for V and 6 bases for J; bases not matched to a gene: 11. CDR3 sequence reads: CASSPRTGYHDGYTF. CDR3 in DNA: TGTGCCAGCAGCCCCCGGACAGGGTACCATGATGGCTACACCTTC.

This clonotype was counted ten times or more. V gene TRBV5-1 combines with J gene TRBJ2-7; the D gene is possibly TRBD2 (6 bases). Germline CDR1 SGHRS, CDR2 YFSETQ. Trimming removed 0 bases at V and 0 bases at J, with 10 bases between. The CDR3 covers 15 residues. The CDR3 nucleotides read TGCGCCAGCAGCTTGGGCGGGACTTCCTCCTACGAGCAGTACTTC. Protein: CASSLGGTSSYEQYF.

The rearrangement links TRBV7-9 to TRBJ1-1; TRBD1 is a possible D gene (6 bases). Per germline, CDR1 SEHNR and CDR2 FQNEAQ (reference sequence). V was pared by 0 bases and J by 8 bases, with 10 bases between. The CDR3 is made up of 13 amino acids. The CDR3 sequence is CASSLAGGREAFF. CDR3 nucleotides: TGTGCCAGCAGCTTAGCAGGGGGGAGAGAAGCTTTCTTT.

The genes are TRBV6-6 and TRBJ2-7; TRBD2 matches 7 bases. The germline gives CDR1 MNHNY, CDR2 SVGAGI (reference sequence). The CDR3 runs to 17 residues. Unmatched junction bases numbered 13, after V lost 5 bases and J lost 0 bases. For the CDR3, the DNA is TGTGCCAGCAGTCCAGTGGGGTCCGGGAGGCCCTCCTACGAGCAGTACTTC. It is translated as CASSPVGSGRPSYEQYF.

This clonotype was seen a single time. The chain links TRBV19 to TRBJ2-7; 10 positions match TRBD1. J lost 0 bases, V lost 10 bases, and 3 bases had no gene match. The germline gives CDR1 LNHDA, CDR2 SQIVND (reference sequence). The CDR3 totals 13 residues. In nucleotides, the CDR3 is TGTGCCACGGGACAGGGGTTCTCCTACGAGCAGTACTTC. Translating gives CATGQGFSYEQYF.

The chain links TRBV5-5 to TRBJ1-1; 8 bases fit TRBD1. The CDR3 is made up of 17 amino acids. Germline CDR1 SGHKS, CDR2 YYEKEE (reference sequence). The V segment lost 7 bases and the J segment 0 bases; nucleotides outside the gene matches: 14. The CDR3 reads CASPFLGQGLMNTEAFF. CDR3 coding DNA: TGTGCCAGCCCCTTTTTAGGACAGGGCCTTATGAACACTGAAGCTTTCTTT. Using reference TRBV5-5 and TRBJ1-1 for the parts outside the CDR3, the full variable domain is DAGVTQSPTHLIKTRGQQVTLRCSPISGHKSVSWYQQVLGQGPQFIFQYYEKEERGRGNFPDRFSARQFPNYSSELNVNALLLGDSALYLCASPFLGQGLMNTEAFFGQGTRLTVV.

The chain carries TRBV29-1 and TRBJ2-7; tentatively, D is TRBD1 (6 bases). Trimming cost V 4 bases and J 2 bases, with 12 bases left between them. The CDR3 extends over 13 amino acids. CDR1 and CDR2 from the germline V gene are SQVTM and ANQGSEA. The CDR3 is CSVGVDSPYEQYF. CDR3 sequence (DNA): TGCAGCGTTGGAGTGGACAGTCCCTACGAGCAGTACTTC.

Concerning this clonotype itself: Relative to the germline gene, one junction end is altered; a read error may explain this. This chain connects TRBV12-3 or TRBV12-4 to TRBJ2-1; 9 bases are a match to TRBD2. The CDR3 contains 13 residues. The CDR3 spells CASNLAGANEQFF. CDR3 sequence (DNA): TGTGCCAGCAATTTAGCGGGAGCTAATGAGCAGTTCTTC.

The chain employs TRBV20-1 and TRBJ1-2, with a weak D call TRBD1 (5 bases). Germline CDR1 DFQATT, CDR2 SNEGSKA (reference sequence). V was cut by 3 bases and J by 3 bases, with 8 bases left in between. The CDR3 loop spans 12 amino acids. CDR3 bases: TGCAGTGCTAGCCAGGGCTACTATGGCTACACCTTC. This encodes CSASQGYYGYTF.

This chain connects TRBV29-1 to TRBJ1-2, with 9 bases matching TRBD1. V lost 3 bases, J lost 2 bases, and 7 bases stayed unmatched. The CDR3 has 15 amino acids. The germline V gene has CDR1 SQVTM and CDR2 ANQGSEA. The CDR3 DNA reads TGCAGCGTTGAGGGGGACAGGGAAAGCAACTATGGCTACACCTTC. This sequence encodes CSVEGDRESNYGYTF.

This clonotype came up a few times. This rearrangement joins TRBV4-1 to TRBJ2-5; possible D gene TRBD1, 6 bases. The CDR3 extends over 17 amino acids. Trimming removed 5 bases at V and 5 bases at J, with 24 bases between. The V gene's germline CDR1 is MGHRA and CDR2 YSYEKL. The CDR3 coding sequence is TGCGCCAGCAGCTCAAGAACGTTCAGCTCAGGGGAGGAGACCCAGTACTTC. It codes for CASSSRTFSSGEETQYF.

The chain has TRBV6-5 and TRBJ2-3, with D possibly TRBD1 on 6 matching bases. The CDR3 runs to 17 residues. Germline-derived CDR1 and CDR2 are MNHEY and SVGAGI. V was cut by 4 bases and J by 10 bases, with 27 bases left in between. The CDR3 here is CASSSTVGARGMQAQYF. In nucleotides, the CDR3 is TGTGCCAGCAGTTCGACCGTGGGGGCCAGGGGCATGCAGGCGCAGTATTTT.

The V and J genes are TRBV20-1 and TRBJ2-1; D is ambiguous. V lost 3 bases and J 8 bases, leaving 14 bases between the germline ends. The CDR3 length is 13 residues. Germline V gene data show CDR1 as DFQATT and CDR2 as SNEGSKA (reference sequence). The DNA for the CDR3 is TGCAGTGCTAGGCGCCAGAAGCCCCATGAGCAGTTCTTC. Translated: CSARRQKPHEQFF.

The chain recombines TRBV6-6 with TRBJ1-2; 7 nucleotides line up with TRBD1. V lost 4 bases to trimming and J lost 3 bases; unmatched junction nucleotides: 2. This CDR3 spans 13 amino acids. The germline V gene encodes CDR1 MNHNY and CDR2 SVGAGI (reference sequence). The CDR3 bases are TGTGCCAGCAGTTCAACAGGGGACTATGGCTACACCTTC. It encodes CASSSTGDYGYTF.

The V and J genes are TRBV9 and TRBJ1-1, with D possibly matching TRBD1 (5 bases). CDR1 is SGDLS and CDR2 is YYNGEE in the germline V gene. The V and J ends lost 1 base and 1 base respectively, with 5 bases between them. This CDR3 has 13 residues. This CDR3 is CASSVQGNTEAFF. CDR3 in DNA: TGTGCCAGCAGCGTACAGGGGAACACTGAAGCTTTCTTT.

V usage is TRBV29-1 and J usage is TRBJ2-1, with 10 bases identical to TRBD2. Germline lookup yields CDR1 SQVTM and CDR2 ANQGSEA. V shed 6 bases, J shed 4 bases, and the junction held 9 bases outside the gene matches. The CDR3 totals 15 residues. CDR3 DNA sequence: TGCAGCGTCGGACCGAGCGGGGGGGTATACAATGAGCAGTTCTTC. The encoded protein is CSVGPSGGVYNEQFF.

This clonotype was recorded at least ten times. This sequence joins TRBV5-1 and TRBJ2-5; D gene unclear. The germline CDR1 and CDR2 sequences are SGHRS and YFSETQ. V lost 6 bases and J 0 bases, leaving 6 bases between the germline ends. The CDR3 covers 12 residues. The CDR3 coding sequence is TGCGCCAGCACCCCGGACCAAGAGACCCAGTACTTC. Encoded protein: CASTPDQETQYF.

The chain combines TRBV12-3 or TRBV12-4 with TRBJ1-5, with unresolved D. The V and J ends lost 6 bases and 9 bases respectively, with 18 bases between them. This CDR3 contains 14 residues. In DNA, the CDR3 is TGTGCCAGCAGAACGGGGTCTTATGGTGGGCCCCAGCATTTT. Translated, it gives CASRTGSYGGPQHF.

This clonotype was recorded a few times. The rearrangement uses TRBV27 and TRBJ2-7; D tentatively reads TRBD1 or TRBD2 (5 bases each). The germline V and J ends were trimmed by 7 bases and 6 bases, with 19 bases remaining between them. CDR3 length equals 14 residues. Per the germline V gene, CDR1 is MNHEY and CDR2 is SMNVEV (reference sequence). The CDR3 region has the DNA TGTGCCAGCACCTCCTTGAGGGGCCCGGCCGAGCAGTACTTC. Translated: CASTSLRGPAEQYF.